This T cell receptor (beta chain) was sequenced in a study of PD-L1 blockade in urothelial cancer. Study as a whole: Blood was evaluated 3 weeks (second dose) and 6 weeks after therapy began. Reported median T cell count for blood samples was more than 110,000.

Some clones are missing from TCRdb's copy, which holds only in-frame ones; the method was immunoSEQ multiplex PCR. The data show about 45,000 clones, with around 90% seen just once and less than 9.5% held by the top ten. In the case of this clone: As yet, its antigen is unknown.

Time point specified: peripheral blood 6 weeks after treatment start. Each individual provided 1 to 8 samples (taken pretreatment and on-treatment). Study-wide points: Tumor-associated clones in blood expanded more at 3 weeks in durable-benefit patients.

This CDR3 has 15 amino acids. Trimming removed 4 bases from V and 3 bases from J; junction bases left unmatched: 6. Germline V gene lookup returns CDR1 SGHNT and CDR2 YYREEE (reference sequence). The chain combines TRBV5-4 with TRBJ2-3, with TRBD2 matching over 9 bases. The source material was PBMCs, sampled around atezolizumab (anti-PD-L1) treatment. The clonotype was recovered from a man in his 70s with urothelial cancer. The CDR3 DNA reads as TGTGCCAGCAGCATCGCGGGAGGGCCTACAGATACGCAGTATTTT. Its translation: CASSIAGGPTDTQYF.